This T cell receptor beta chain is drawn from a study of cytomegalovirus exposure and HLA in healthy donors. Study conclusions and caveats: It was reportedly the case that the classifier diagnosed cytomegalovirus status with high specificity and sensitivity. For most TCR beta V segments, an earlier analysis put the productive rate at about 90% or about 30% of the time. As a later analysis revealed, the rate of TCR association differed by HLA locus, with DRB1 most and HLA-C fewest. Across all donors, roughly uniform sequencing depth was an assumption of the presence/absence analyses.

PCR amplification relied on 60 Vbeta primers (plus 13 Jbeta primers). Repertoires were generated with immunoSEQ multiplex PCR, while TCRdb's copy carries only in-frame clones and drops some. The sample has fewer than 250,000 clones, about 83% seen once. To note about this clone: What it binds is not known.

CDR1 is SGDLS, CDR2 YYNGEE, per germline. The trim removed 0 bases at V and 2 bases at J, leaving 6 bases unmatched. The CDR3 is made up of 16 amino acids. This clonotype originated in a woman in her fifties or sixties in good health and CMV-seropositive. The rearrangement uses TRBV9 and TRBJ1-1; 8 nucleotides match TRBD1. The sample was PBMCs. In nucleotides, the CDR3 is TGTGCCAGCAGCGTAGATTTCGGACAGGGAAACACTGAAGCTTTCTTT. It encodes CASSVDFGQGNTEAFF.